The T cell receptor beta chain described here comes from a study of cytomegalovirus exposure and HLA in healthy donors. The length of the CDR3 is 14 residues. Trimming took 3 bases from V and 12 from J; bases not matched to a gene: 5. Germline V gene sequence: CDR1 WNHNN, CDR2 SYGVQD (reference sequence). Study findings and constraints: According to a later analysis, donors in an Asian-associated ancestry cluster reportedly had fewer N-insertions than the approximately 620-donor mean. With later analysis, a missense DCLRE1C variant became linked to TCR beta V- and J-gene trimming. Rarity marked most TCR sequences, yet some public TCRs occurred in many donors.

With 60 Vbeta and 13 Jbeta primers, the PCR was carried out. Produced via immunoSEQ multiplex PCR; TCRdb's table is partial and in-frame only. Of fewer than 200,000 clones in the sample, less than 75% are singletons; the top ten hold about 1.6%. This clone was recorded only once. Its antigen is as yet unknown. All donors participated as healthy donors of bone marrow. Sequences were obtained from PBMCs. V is TRBV10-1 and J is TRBJ2-1; 13 nucleotides align to TRBD2. The sequence was obtained from a girl aged 5 to 17 in good health and CMV-seronegative. For the CDR3, the DNA is TGCGCCAGCAGTGAACTAGCGGGGGGGTTGGTGCAGTTCTTC. Translation gives CASSELAGGLVQFF.